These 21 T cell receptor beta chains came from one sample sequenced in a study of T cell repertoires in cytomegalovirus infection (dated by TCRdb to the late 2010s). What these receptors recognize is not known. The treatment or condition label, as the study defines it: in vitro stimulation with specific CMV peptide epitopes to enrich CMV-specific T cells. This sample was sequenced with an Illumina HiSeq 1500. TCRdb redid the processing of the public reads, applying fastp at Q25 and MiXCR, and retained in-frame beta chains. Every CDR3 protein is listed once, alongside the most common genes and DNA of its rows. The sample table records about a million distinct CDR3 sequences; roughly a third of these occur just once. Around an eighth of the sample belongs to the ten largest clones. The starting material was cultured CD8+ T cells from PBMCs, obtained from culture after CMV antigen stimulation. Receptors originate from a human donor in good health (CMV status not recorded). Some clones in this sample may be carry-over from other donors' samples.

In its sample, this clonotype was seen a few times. CDR3 protein: CASSQDTAYVTGGVDEQYF. Written as DNA, the CDR3 is TGTGCCAGCAGCCAAGATACTGCCTATGTAACTGGAGGTGTGGACGAGCAGTACTTC. The chain joins TRBV4-2 to TRBJ2-7, with a possible D match to TRBD2 (5 bases). Germline V lookup: CDR1 LGHNA, CDR2 YNFKEQ. Trimming removed 0 bases from V and 5 bases from J, with 26 bases in between. The CDR3 extends over 19 amino acids.

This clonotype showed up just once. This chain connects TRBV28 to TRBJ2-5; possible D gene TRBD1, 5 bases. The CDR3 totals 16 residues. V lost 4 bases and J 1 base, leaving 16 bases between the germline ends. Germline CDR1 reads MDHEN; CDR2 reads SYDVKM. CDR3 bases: TGTGCCAGCAGTTCTCGGGCTATAGGGGTCCAAGAGACCCAGTACTTC. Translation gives CASSSRAIGVQETQYF.

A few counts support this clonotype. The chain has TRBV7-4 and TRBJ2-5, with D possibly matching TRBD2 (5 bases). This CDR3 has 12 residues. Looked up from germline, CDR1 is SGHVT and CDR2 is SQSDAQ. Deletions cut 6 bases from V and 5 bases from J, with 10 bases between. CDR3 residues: CASRADWETQYF. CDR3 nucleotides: TGTGCCAGCAGGGCGGACTGGGAGACCCAGTACTTC. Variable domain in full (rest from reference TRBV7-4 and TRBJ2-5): GAGVSQSPRYKVAKRGRDVALRCDSISGHVTLYWYRQTLGQGSEVLTYSQSDAQRDKSGRPSGRFSAERPERSVSTLKIQRTEQGDSAVYLCASRADWETQYFGPGTRLLVL.

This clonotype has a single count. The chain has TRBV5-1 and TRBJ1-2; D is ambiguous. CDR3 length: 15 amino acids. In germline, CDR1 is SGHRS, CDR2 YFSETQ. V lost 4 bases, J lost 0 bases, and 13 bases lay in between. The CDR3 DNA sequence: TGCGCCAGCAGCGCCCATCAAAGACCTAACTATGGCTACACCTTC. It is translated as CASSAHQRPNYGYTF.

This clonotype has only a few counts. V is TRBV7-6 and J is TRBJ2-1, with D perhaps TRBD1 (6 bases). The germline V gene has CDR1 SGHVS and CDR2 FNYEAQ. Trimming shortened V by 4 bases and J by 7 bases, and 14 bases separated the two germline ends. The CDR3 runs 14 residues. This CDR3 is CASSYQTGPNEQFF. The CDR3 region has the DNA TGTGCCAGCAGCTATCAGACAGGCCCTAATGAGCAGTTCTTC.

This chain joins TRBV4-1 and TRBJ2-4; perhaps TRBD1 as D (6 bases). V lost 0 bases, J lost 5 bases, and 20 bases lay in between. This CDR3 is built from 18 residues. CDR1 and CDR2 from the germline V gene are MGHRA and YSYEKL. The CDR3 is CASSQDIGTPPHENIQYF. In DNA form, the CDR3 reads TGCGCCAGCAGCCAAGATATCGGGACACCCCCCCATGAAAACATTCAGTACTTC.

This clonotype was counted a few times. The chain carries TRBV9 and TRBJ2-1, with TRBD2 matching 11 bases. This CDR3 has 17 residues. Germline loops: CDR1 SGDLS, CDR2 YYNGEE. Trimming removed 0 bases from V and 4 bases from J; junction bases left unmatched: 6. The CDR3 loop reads CASSVARTSGPYNEQFF. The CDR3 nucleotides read TGTGCCAGCAGCGTAGCCCGGACTAGCGGGCCGTACAATGAGCAGTTCTTC.

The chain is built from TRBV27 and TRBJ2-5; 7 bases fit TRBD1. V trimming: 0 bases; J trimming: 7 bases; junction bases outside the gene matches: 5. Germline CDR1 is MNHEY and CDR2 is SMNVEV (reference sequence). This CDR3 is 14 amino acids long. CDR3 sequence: CASSLSRGLVTQYF. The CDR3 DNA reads TGTGCCAGCAGTTTATCGAGGGGGCTAGTGACCCAGTACTTC.

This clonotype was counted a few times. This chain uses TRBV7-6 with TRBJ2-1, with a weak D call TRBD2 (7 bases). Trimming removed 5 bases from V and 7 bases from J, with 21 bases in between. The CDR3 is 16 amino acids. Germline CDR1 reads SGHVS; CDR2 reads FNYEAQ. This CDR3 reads CASSDDGGANRNEQFF. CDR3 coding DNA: TGTGCCAGCAGCGATGATGGGGGGGCCAATCGGAATGAGCAGTTCTTC.

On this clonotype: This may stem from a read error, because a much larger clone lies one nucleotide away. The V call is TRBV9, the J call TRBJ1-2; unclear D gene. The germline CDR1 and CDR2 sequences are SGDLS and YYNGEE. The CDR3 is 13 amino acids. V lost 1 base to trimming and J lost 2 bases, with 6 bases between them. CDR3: CASSVSRNYGYTF. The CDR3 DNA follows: TGTGCCAGCAGCGTAAGCAGGAACTATGGCTACACCTTC.

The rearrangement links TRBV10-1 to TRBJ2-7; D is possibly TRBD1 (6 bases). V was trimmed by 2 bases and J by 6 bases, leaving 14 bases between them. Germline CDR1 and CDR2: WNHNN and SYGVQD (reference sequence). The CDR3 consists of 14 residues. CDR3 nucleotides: TGCGCCAGCAGTGAGGGGGGCACATCATCCGAGCAGTACTTC. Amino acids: CASSEGGTSSEQYF.

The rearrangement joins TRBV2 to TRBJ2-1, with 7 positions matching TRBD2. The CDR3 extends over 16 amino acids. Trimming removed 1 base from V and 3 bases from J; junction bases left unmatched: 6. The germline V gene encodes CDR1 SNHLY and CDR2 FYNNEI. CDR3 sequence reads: CASSEGGGGIYNEQFF. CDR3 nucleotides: TGTGCCAGCAGTGAAGGGGGCGGGGGAATCTACAATGAGCAGTTCTTC.

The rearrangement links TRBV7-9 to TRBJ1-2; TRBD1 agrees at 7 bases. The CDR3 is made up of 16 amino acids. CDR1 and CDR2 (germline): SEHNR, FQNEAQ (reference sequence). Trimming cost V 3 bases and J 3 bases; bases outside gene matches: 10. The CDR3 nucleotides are TGTGCCAGCAGCTTGGGGGAGGGAGGGACAGACTATGGCTACACCTTC. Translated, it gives CASSLGEGGTDYGYTF.

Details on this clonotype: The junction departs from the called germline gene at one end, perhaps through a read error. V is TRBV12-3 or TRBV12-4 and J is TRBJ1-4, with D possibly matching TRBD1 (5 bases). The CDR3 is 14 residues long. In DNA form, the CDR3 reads TGTGCCAGCAGTTTTGGGAGGGGTAATGTAAAACTGTTTTTT. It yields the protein CASSFGRGNVKLFF.

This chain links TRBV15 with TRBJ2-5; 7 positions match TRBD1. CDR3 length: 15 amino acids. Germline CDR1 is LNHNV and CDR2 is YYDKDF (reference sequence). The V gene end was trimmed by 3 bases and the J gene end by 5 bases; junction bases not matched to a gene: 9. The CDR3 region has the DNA TGTGCCACCAGCAGTCGGAGGACAGGAGATGAGACCCAGTACTTC. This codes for CATSSRRTGDETQYF.

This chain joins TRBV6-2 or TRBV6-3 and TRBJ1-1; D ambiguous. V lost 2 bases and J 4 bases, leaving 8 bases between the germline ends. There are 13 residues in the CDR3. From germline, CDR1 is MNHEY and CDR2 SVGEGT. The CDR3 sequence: CASSYGIGTEAFF. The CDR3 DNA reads TGTGCCAGCAGTTACGGGATAGGCACTGAAGCTTTCTTT.

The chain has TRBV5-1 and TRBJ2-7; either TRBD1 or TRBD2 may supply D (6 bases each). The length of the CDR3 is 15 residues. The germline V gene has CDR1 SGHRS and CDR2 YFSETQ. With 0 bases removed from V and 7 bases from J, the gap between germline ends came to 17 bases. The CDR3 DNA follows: TGCGCCAGCAGCTTGGAGTGGGGGGCAGCCTGGGAGCAGTACGTC. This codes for CASSLEWGAAWEQYV.

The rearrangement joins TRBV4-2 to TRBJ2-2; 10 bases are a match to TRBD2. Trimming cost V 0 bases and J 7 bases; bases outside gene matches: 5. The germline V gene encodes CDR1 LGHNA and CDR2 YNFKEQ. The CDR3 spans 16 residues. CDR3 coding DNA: TGTGCCAGCAGCCAAGAAGCGGGGGGGTTGGGCGGGGAGCTGTTTTTT. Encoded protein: CASSQEAGGLGGELFF.

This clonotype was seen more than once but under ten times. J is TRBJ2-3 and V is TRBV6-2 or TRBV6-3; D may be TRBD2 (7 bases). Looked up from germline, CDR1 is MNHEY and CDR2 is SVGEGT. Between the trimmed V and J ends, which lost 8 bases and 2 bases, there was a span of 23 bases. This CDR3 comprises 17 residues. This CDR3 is CASRDPGTGGVTDTQYF. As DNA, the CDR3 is TGTGCCAGCCGGGACCCAGGGACGGGGGGCGTCACAGATACGCAGTATTTT.

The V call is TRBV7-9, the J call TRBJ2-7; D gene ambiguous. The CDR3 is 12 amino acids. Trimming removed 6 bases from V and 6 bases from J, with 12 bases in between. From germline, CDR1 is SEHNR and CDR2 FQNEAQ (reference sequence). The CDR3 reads CASRGLGLEQYF. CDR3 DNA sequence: TGTGCCAGCAGGGGCCTTGGTCTCGAGCAGTACTTC.

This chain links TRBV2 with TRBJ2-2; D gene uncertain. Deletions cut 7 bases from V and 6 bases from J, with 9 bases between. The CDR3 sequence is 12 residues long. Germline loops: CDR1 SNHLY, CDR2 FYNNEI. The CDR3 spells CASMTGPGELFF. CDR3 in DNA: TGTGCCAGCATGACCGGACCCGGGGAGCTGTTTTTT.